This T cell receptor (beta chain) appears in the sequencing data of a study of identical twins. A template switching step contributed a universal primer site, while unique molecular identifiers were present in the cDNA. Using its own MiXCR run on the 5' RACE reads, TCRdb lists one record per CDR3 protein. The repertoire holds fewer than 650,000 distinct CDR3 sequences, with 7% to 7.5% as singletons. This clonotype was found many times. The antigen is not known. Each donor (without exception) was a healthy Caucasian. Trimming removed 6 bases from V and 6 bases from J, with 20 bases in between. The CDR3 totals 15 residues. Study observations and caveats: An excess of low generation probability was shown by twin-shared out-of-frame alpha sequences. Out-of-frame sharing of TCR alpha in monozygotic twins was underestimated by models.

These same data were also listed under a study on yellow fever vaccine responses in identical twins.

This TCR was recovered from a young woman in good health. The sample comprised PBMCs. V is TRBV12-3 or TRBV12-4 and J is TRBJ1-1; no definite D call. The CDR3: CASSPMPRGTPEAFF. The DNA of the CDR3 is TGTGCCAGCAGCCCCATGCCCCGAGGCACTCCTGAAGCTTTCTTT.